A single sample gave rise to the 14 T cell receptor beta chains below, sequenced in a study of blood T cell repertoires in COVID-19. Profiling relied on immunoSEQ multiplex PCR, and the TCRdb table lists in-frame clones only, not all of them. The sample contains more than 300,000 clones, 86% of which appear only once. Material: PBMCs or T cells enriched from blood (not recorded which). The source is a man aged 25-45 years who had recovered from COVID-19.

The chain links TRBV11-2 to TRBJ2-5; the match to TRBD1 covers 10 bases. CDR3 size: 16 residues. Germline CDR1 is SGHAT and CDR2 is FQNNGV. Trimming removed 5 bases from V and 4 bases from J; junction bases left unmatched: 10. CDR3 nucleotides: TGTGCCAGCAGCCCCAGACAGGGGGCTTTAGGAGAGACCCAGTACTTC. Translating it yields CASSPRQGALGETQYF.

The chain links TRBV25-1 to TRBJ1-1; 12 bases fit TRBD1. Germline lookup yields CDR1 MGHDK and CDR2 SYGVNS. This CDR3 is 13 amino acids long. The ends lost 6 bases at V and 7 bases at J; junction bases unmatched: 3. The CDR3 is CASSRDRGLEAFF. CDR3 coding DNA: TGTGCCAGCAGCCGGGACAGGGGGCTTGAAGCTTTCTTT.

The chain has TRBV2 and TRBJ2-2, with 7 bases matching TRBD1. Trimming removed 6 bases from V and 7 bases from J; junction bases left unmatched: 5. Germline lookup yields CDR1 SNHLY and CDR2 FYNNEI. The CDR3 spans 13 residues. The CDR3 is CASSRTGGGELFF. The CDR3 DNA reads as TGTGCCAGCAGCCGGACAGGCGGCGGGGAGCTGTTTTTT.

Remarks on this clone: The germline gene is not matched at one end of the junction; a read error may be the cause. V gene TRBV24-1 combines with J gene TRBJ2-3, with 14 bases aligning to TRBD2. CDR1 is KGHDR and CDR2 is SFDVKD in the germline V gene. The CDR3 extends over 19 amino acids. The CDR3 DNA is TGTGCCGCCAGTGTCCCCCCGGGACTAGCGGGAGTATTGGCAGATACGCAGTATTTT. Protein product: CAASVPPGLAGVLADTQYF.

The CDR3 nucleotides are TGTGCCAGCAGCGTAGAGGGCAGGGGGGCAGAGACCCAGTACTTC. This translates into CASSVEGRGAETQYF. V and J are TRBV9 and TRBJ2-5; D is perhaps TRBD1 (7 bases). The germline CDR1 and CDR2 sequences are SGDLS and YYNGEE. The CDR3 totals 15 residues. Trimming took off 0 bases at V and 4 bases at J, with 13 bases between the two ends. The whole variable domain, remainder taken from reference TRBV9 and TRBJ2-5, is DSGVTQTPKHLITATGQRVTLRCSPRSGDLSVYWYQQSLDQGLQFLIQYYNGEERAKGNILERFSAQQFPDLHSELNLSSLELGDSALYFCASSVEGRGAETQYFGPGTRLLVL.

This chain connects TRBV29-1 to TRBJ2-7; 9 bases agree with TRBD1. CDR3 length: 14 residues. Trimming removed 3 bases from V and 0 bases from J; junction bases left unmatched: 3. Germline CDR1 SQVTM, CDR2 ANQGSEA. CDR3 sequence (DNA): TGCAGCGTTGAGGTGACAGGGGGCTCCTACGAGCAGTACTTC. Its protein product is CSVEVTGGSYEQYF.

The chain recombines TRBV12-5 with TRBJ2-2; a weak D match, TRBD1 (6 bases). The V end lost 7 bases, the J end lost 4 bases, and 16 bases lay between the germline ends. CDR3 length equals 15 residues. Germline CDR1 is LGHNT and CDR2 is FRNRAP. CDR3 nucleotides: TGTGCTAGTGCTCCTGGGGGCAGAATCACCGGGGAGCTGTTTTTT. Translation: CASAPGGRITGELFF.

The rearrangement uses TRBV19 and TRBJ2-3; D unresolved. The CDR3 totals 13 residues. Germline V gene lookup returns CDR1 LNHDA and CDR2 SQIVND (reference sequence). V gave up 1 base and J gave up 8 bases, with 10 bases separating them. As DNA, the CDR3 is TGTGCCAGTAGTATAGGCACAGAGCCTACGCAGTATTTT. Translated, it gives CASSIGTEPTQYF.

The chain is built from TRBV5-1 and TRBJ1-1; unclear D gene. The germline V and J ends were trimmed by 2 bases and 8 bases, with 7 bases remaining between them. Germline-derived CDR1 and CDR2 are SGHRS and YFSETQ. This CDR3 region has 11 residues. The CDR3 DNA reads as TGCGCCAGCAGCTTAGCGGGGGAAGCTTTCTTT. It specifies CASSLAGEAFF.

The chain is built from TRBV19 and TRBJ2-3; 8 bases map to TRBD2. V trimming: 3 bases; J trimming: 6 bases; junction bases outside the gene matches: 5. CDR1 is LNHDA and CDR2 is SQIVND in the germline V gene (reference sequence). This CDR3 comprises 14 residues. This chain's CDR3 is CASSIGGGRDTQYF. CDR3 DNA sequence: TGTGCCAGTAGTATCGGCGGGGGGAGGGATACGCAGTATTTT.

The V gene is TRBV28, the J gene TRBJ1-4; D is unresolved. The CDR3 covers 16 residues. CDR1 is MDHEN, CDR2 SYDVKM, per germline. Trimming left V 8 bases short and J 0 bases short, with 16 bases between. The CDR3 sequence is CASSGSNLPTNEKLFF. The CDR3 DNA reads TGTGCCAGCTCGGGATCGAACCTTCCAACTAATGAAAAACTGTTTTTT.

The V gene is TRBV12-3 or TRBV12-4, the J gene TRBJ1-2; no firm D call. Trimming left V 2 bases short and J 7 bases short, with 8 bases between. The CDR3 is made up of 12 amino acids. The DNA for the CDR3 is TGTGCCAGCAGTTTATTTCGGGGTGGCTACACCTTC. Protein: CASSLFRGGYTF.

The chain couples TRBV7-9 to TRBJ2-2; D not resolved. The germline gives CDR1 SEHNR, CDR2 FQNEAQ (reference sequence). The CDR3 extends over 11 amino acids. V was trimmed by 4 bases and J by 5 bases, leaving 2 bases between them. The CDR3 loop is CASSSTGELFF. CDR3 DNA sequence: TGTGCCAGCAGCTCGACCGGGGAGCTGTTTTTT.

The V call is TRBV19, the J call TRBJ1-5; the match to TRBD1 covers 8 bases. Trimming removed 4 bases from V and 6 bases from J; junction bases left unmatched: 8. The CDR3 is 15 residues long. Germline V lookup: CDR1 LNHDA, CDR2 SQIVND (reference sequence). Written as DNA, the CDR3 is TGTGCCAGTAGTAGCCGGGACAGGTTTGGTCAGCCCCAGCATTTT. Its protein is CASSSRDRFGQPQHF.